These 26 T cell receptor beta chains were all obtained from the same sample, sequenced in a study of regulatory T cells in long-lasting Graves disease. Researchers made TCR beta libraries by using iRepertoire HTBI primers and running Arm-PCR on CDR3 regions. MiXCR, run by TCRdb on the multiplex PCR reads, gives a single entry per CDR3 protein. The data show about 400,000 distinct CDR3 sequences, with about 16% seen just once and 20% to 25% held by the top ten. The time point: newly diagnosed GD, antithyroid drugs for less than 3 months. Isolated PBMC RNA provided the starting material for the TCR library. The source material was peripheral blood mononuclear cells (PBMCs), sampled at new diagnosis, from a patient treated with antithyroid drugs. These receptor sequences come from a female donor with Graves disease.

This clonotype appeared a few times. This chain joins TRBV29-1 and TRBJ1-1, with D unclear. The CDR3 has 12 residues. V was cut by 3 bases and J by 0 bases, with 5 bases left in between. From germline, CDR1 is SQVTM and CDR2 ANQGSEA. The CDR3 sequence is CSVDQMNTEAFF. Written as DNA, the CDR3 is TGCAGCGTTGACCAGATGAACACTGAAGCTTTCTTT. Full variable domain (outside the CDR3, taken from reference TRBV29-1 and TRBJ1-1): SAVISQKPSRDICQRGTSLTIQCQVDSQVTMMFWYRQQPGQSLTLIATANQGSEATYESGFVIDKFPISRPNLTFSTLTVSNMSPEDSSIYLCSVDQMNTEAFFGQGTRLTVV.

This clonotype occurred a few times. The V gene is TRBV5-4, the J gene TRBJ1-1, with D possibly being TRBD1 (5 bases). From germline, CDR1 is SGHNT and CDR2 YYREEE (reference sequence). This CDR3 has 13 residues. The ends were cut back, 2 bases at V and 3 bases at J, with 8 bases in the middle. The CDR3 spells CASSFQGDTEAFF. The CDR3 DNA follows: TGTGCCAGCAGCTTTCAAGGGGACACTGAAGCTTTCTTT.

This chain links TRBV7-2 with TRBJ2-3, with D possibly being TRBD1 (6 bases). Per germline, CDR1 SGHTA and CDR2 FQGNSA. The CDR3 has 15 residues. V was pared by 5 bases and J by 3 bases, with 15 bases between. The CDR3 is CASSPETGITDTQYF. CDR3 nucleotides: TGTGCCAGCAGCCCTGAGACAGGTATAACAGATACGCAGTATTTT.

This clonotype was detected only a few times. The chain employs TRBV10-3 and TRBJ1-1; TRBD1 might be the D (5 bases). CDR3 length equals 13 residues. The germline V gene has CDR1 ENHRY and CDR2 SYGVKD. V lost 7 bases and J lost 2, with 11 bases in between. The CDR3 reads CAITGTENTEAFF. As DNA, the CDR3 is TGTGCCATCACCGGGACGGAAAACACTGAAGCTTTCTTT.

A single count supports this clonotype. CDR3 DNA sequence: TGCAGTGCTCTTACTTTACTAGCGGGGAGGGCTACAGATACGCAGTATTTT. Its protein is CSALTLLAGRATDTQYF. The rearrangement joins TRBV20-1 to TRBJ2-3; 10 bases map to TRBD2. CDR1 DFQATT and CDR2 SNEGSKA come from the germline V gene (reference sequence). This CDR3 has 17 residues. V was clipped by 5 bases and J by 3 bases; unmatched bases: 14.

Many counts were recorded for this clonotype. The rearrangement links TRBV2 to TRBJ1-1; tentative D call: TRBD1 (5 bases). V was cut by 3 bases and J by 1 base, with 15 bases left in between. The CDR3 has 16 residues. Germline-derived CDR1 and CDR2 are SNHLY and FYNNEI. The CDR3 sequence is CASSDPGGGANTEAFF. In nucleotides, the CDR3 is TGTGCCAGCAGTGACCCTGGGGGAGGGGCGAACACTGAAGCTTTCTTT.

The sample holds many counts of this clonotype. V gene TRBV12-3 or TRBV12-4 combines with J gene TRBJ2-7, with 8 bases matching TRBD1. The CDR3 spans 14 residues. Unmatched junction bases numbered 9, after V lost 6 bases and J lost 5 bases. The DNA for the CDR3 is TGTGCCAGCAGCCCGCGCACAGGGGGTAACGAGCAGTACTTC. Protein sequence: CASSPRTGGNEQYF.

This clonotype appeared a few times. An end of the junction does not agree with germline; a read error may underlie this. The gene calls are TRBV30 and TRBJ2-7; no firm D call. CDR3 size: 13 residues. The germline gives CDR1 GTSNPN, CDR2 SVGIG (reference sequence). The CDR3 DNA reads TGTGCCTGGAGAACGTATGGTTCCTACGAGCGGTACTTC. Translation: CAWRTYGSYERYF.

This clonotype was recorded many times. The V and J genes are TRBV27 and TRBJ1-2; D remains unclear. The CDR3 loop spans 13 amino acids. The germline CDR1 and CDR2 sequences are MNHEY and SMNVEV (reference sequence). The V end was cut by 4 bases, the J end by 5 bases, with 11 bases between. The CDR3 region is CASSSSPTYGYTF. The CDR3 DNA follows: TGTGCCAGCAGTTCCAGCCCCACTTATGGCTACACCTTC.

This clonotype was detected many times. The chain links TRBV20-1 to TRBJ2-5; 8 bases line up with TRBD1. The CDR3 runs 12 residues. The germline V gene has CDR1 DFQATT and CDR2 SNEGSKA (reference sequence). V shed 6 bases, J shed 5 bases, and the junction held 5 bases outside the gene matches. In nucleotides, the CDR3 is TGCAGTGCCCCGACAGGGGAGGAGACCCAGTACTTC. Translating it yields CSAPTGEETQYF.

This clonotype was seen repeatedly, ten times or more. The chain combines TRBV12-3 or TRBV12-4 with TRBJ1-5, with TRBD1 matching over 10 bases. After removal of 7 bases from V and 2 bases from J, the junction contained 5 bases not matched to a gene. CDR3 size: 15 residues. The CDR3 DNA reads TGTGCCAGCACGACAGGGGGCAGGGGCAATCAGCCCCAGCATTTT. Amino acids: CASTTGGRGNQPQHF.

This clonotype occurred many times. Here the CDR3 DNA reads TGTGCCAGCAGTGAAGGGGGACAGGGTCGGGAGACCCAGTACTTC. Protein: CASSEGGQGRETQYF. The chain couples TRBV2 to TRBJ2-5; 9 nucleotides match TRBD1. This CDR3 region has 15 residues. Germline CDR1 reads SNHLY; CDR2 reads FYNNEI. V shed 1 base and J 5 bases; nucleotides not matched to a gene: 5.

This clonotype was detected many times. The chain couples TRBV20-1 to TRBJ1-4; a weak D match, TRBD1 (6 bases). V dropped 1 base and J dropped 0 bases, with 9 bases sitting between them. This CDR3 is built from 15 residues. Germline V CDR1 and CDR2: DFQATT, SNEGSKA (reference sequence). The CDR3 loop reads CSARGDTSTNEKLFF. In DNA form, the CDR3 reads TGCAGTGCTAGAGGGGACACCTCAACTAATGAAAAACTGTTTTTT.

Ten or more counts support this clonotype. This chain uses TRBV5-1 with TRBJ1-3, with no clear D. With 4 bases removed from V and 0 bases from J, the gap between germline ends came to 8 bases. This CDR3 contains 14 residues. Germline V gives CDR1 SGHRS, CDR2 YFSETQ. The CDR3 region is CASSDGISGNTIYF. CDR3 bases: TGCGCCAGCAGCGATGGGATCTCTGGAAACACCATATATTTT.

This clonotype came up a few times. The genes are TRBV24-1 and TRBJ1-2; the D is unclear. This CDR3 is built from 13 residues. Germline CDR1 and CDR2: KGHDR and SFDVKD. Between the trimmed V and J ends, which lost 6 bases and 4 bases, there was a span of 11 bases. The CDR3, as DNA: TGTGCCACCAGTAAGGGCAGTCTCTATGGCTACACCTTC. The encoded protein is CATSKGSLYGYTF.

V is TRBV19 and J is TRBJ1-1; D call uncertain. The CDR3 has 14 amino acids. The V and J ends lost 3 bases and 5 bases respectively, with 13 bases between them. Germline CDR1 reads LNHDA; CDR2 reads SQIVND (reference sequence). The CDR3 DNA sequence: TGTGCCAGTAGTATTGAGGTAAGATGGACTGAAGCTTTCTTT. Amino acid sequence: CASSIEVRWTEAFF.

This clonotype has a handful of counts. V gene TRBV27 combines with J gene TRBJ2-3; possibly TRBD2 for D (5 bases). The CDR3 is 17 amino acids. V lost 2 bases and J lost 4, with 19 bases in between. The germline CDR1 and CDR2 sequences are MNHEY and SMNVEV (reference sequence). The CDR3 protein is CASSLTSGGGDADTQYF. The DNA of the CDR3 is TGTGCCAGCAGTTTAACCTCAGGAGGTGGTGATGCAGATACGCAGTATTTT.

This clonotype was detected ten times or more. An end of the junction differs from the germline gene, which may be a read error. This rearrangement joins TRBV19 to TRBJ2-1, with 9 bases that match TRBD2. The CDR3 length is 14 residues. Germline V gene lookup returns CDR1 LNHDA and CDR2 SQIVND (reference sequence). This CDR3 reads CASSIGGSGSSQSF. CDR3 nucleotides: TGTGCCAGTAGTATAGGGGGTAGCGGGAGTAGTCAGTCCTTC. Combining the CDR3 with reference TRBV19 and TRBJ2-1 gives the whole variable domain DGGITQSPKYLFRKEGQNVTLSCEQNLNHDAMYWYRQDPGQGLRLIYYSQIVNDFQKGDIAEGYSVSREKKESFPLTVTSAQKNPTAFYLCASSIGGSGSSQSFGPGTRLTVL.

This clonotype was seen only a few times. V is TRBV20-1 and J is TRBJ2-3; TRBD2 matches at 13 bases. V shed 6 bases and J 1 base; nucleotides not matched to a gene: 13. Per germline, CDR1 DFQATT and CDR2 SNEGSKA (reference sequence). The CDR3 length is 18 residues. This CDR3 reads CSATGLAGVGGGTDTQYF. CDR3 nucleotides: TGCAGTGCGACCGGACTAGCGGGAGTGGGGGGGGGCACAGATACGCAGTATTTT.

This clonotype was counted only a few times. A much bigger clone sits one base away, suggesting this may be a read error. The CDR3 DNA reads TGTGCCACCAGTGAAAGTCGCAATCAGCCCCAGCATTTT. Protein product: CATSESRNQPQHF. The rearrangement links TRBV24-1 to TRBJ1-5; no reliable D call. The CDR3 has 13 residues. Trimming left V 4 bases short and J 2 bases short, with 5 bases between. Germline V gene lookup returns CDR1 KGHDR and CDR2 SFDVKD.

This clonotype appeared many times. The chain joins TRBV5-5 to TRBJ1-2; TRBD1 aligns across 9 bases. The CDR3 covers 17 residues. In germline, CDR1 is SGHKS, CDR2 YYEKEE (reference sequence). The V segment lost 1 base and the J segment 1 base; nucleotides outside the gene matches: 8. The CDR3 DNA is TGTGCCAGCAGCTTGAGGACAGGGGTCTCGGGTAACTATGGCTACACCTTC. Translating it yields CASSLRTGVSGNYGYTF.

This clonotype was counted many times. This chain connects TRBV30 to TRBJ1-5; D is unresolved. There are 13 residues in the CDR3. Germline CDR1 is GTSNPN and CDR2 is SVGIG (reference sequence). Trimming took 1 base from V and 0 from J, leaving 4 bases between them. The CDR3 DNA reads as TGTGCCTGGAGTGAAGATAGCAATCAGCCCCAGCATTTT. This gives the protein CAWSEDSNQPQHF. Full variable domain (remainder filled in from reference TRBV30 and TRBJ1-5): SQTIHQWPATLVQPVGSPLSLECTVEGTSNPNLYWYRQAAGRGLQLLFYSVGIGQISSEVPQNLSASRPQDRQFILSSKKLLLSDSGFYLCAWSEDSNQPQHFGDGTRLSIL.

This chain joins TRBV9 and TRBJ2-2; TRBD2 aligns across 10 bases. Per the germline V gene, CDR1 is SGDLS and CDR2 is YYNGEE. CDR3 length equals 18 residues. With V trimmed by 3 bases and J by 4 bases, 12 bases remained unmatched. The CDR3 sequence is CASSDRPESSGGTGELFF. The DNA for the CDR3 is TGTGCCAGCAGCGACCGACCCGAATCTAGCGGGGGCACCGGGGAGCTGTTTTTT.

This clonotype was seen only once. This chain joins TRBV11-1 and TRBJ2-5; TRBD1 aligns across 11 bases. The germline CDR1 and CDR2 sequences are SGHAT and FQDESV (reference sequence). Trimming at V came to 5 bases and at J to 5 bases, leaving 7 bases not matched to a gene. This CDR3 has 15 amino acids. Here the CDR3 reads CASSPRTGGLETQYF. CDR3 in DNA: TGTGCCAGCAGCCCGAGGACAGGGGGCTTGGAGACCCAGTACTTC.

At least ten counts were recorded for this clonotype. The J gene is TRBJ2-1, the V gene TRBV24-1, with D uncertain. The CDR3 sequence is 13 residues long. CDR1 is KGHDR and CDR2 is SFDVKD in the germline V gene. Trimming shortened V by 2 bases and J by 10 bases, and 11 bases separated the two germline ends. The CDR3 region has the DNA TGTGCCACCAGTGATTCCCCGGGTAAGGAGCAGTTCTTC. Translating it yields CATSDSPGKEQFF.

The genes are TRBV7-9 and TRBJ1-1; D is possibly TRBD1 (6 bases). Germline V gene data show CDR1 as SEHNR and CDR2 as FQNEAQ (reference sequence). The ends were cut back, 5 bases at V and 4 bases at J, with 17 bases in the middle. The CDR3 totals 15 residues. Here the CDR3 reads CASSPRAPGATEAFF. DNA of the CDR3: TGTGCCAGCAGCCCGCGGGCCCCGGGGGCCACTGAAGCTTTCTTT.